These 30 T cell receptor beta chains were sequenced from one sample in a study of OX40 agonist ivuxolimab in advanced cancers. TCRdb's table, derived via immunoSEQ multiplex PCR, lists solely in-frame clones and lacks some. The sample carries 90,000 to 120,000 clones, 75% to 95% recorded once. Sequencing used CD4+ or CD8+ T cells sorted from blood, obtained in a trial of the OX40 agonist ivuxolimab. These TCRs come from an adult with an advanced solid tumor such as melanoma, head and neck, liver or kidney cancer.

The V and J genes are TRBV28 and TRBJ2-7; possible D gene TRBD2, 6 bases. V was pared by 8 bases and J by 0 bases, with 14 bases between. The CDR3 spans 14 residues. In germline, CDR1 is MDHEN, CDR2 SYDVKM. DNA of the CDR3: TGTGCCAGCGGGAGGCCGGGTAGCTCCTACGAGCAGTACTTC. Its translation is CASGRPGSSYEQYF.

The V and J genes are TRBV28 and TRBJ2-7, with 10 bases fitting TRBD2. CDR1 MDHEN and CDR2 SYDVKM come from the germline V gene. The CDR3 totals 16 residues. Unmatched junction bases numbered 12, after V lost 6 bases and J lost 4 bases. This CDR3 reads CASSTVASGSGYEQYF. Here the CDR3 DNA reads TGTGCCAGCAGCACCGTGGCTAGCGGGAGTGGGTACGAGCAGTACTTC.

The chain links TRBV7-2 to TRBJ1-5; no reliable D call. V gave up 4 bases and J gave up 0 bases, with 10 bases separating them. Germline assignment: CDR1 SGHTA and CDR2 FQGNSA. This CDR3 is 15 amino acids long. The CDR3 sequence: CASSSRKYSNQPQHF. CDR3 in DNA: TGTGCCAGCAGCTCACGGAAATATAGCAATCAGCCCCAGCATTTT.

This clone has just one count. The genes are TRBV7-2 and TRBJ1-2; D not certain. The V end lost 4 bases, the J end lost 4 bases, and 19 bases lay between the germline ends. The CDR3 runs 16 residues. Germline-derived CDR1 and CDR2 are SGHTA and FQGNSA. CDR3 sequence: CASSSLLPEASYGYTF. CDR3 DNA: TGTGCCAGCAGCTCCCTCCTGCCCGAGGCGAGCTATGGCTACACCTTC.

The chain uses TRBV19 and TRBJ1-1; D is possibly TRBD1 (5 bases). Trimming removed 3 bases from V and 11 bases from J, with 13 bases in between. The CDR3 has 12 residues. Germline V gene data show CDR1 as LNHDA and CDR2 as SQIVND (reference sequence). The CDR3 region has the DNA TGTGCCAGTAGTATCGGCCAAGGGGCCGCTTTCTTT. Its protein product is CASSIGQGAAFF.

Points on this clone: The same CDR3 also results from other DNA sequences found in this sample. The rearrangement links TRBV5-1 to TRBJ1-2; D is perhaps TRBD1 (6 bases). Germline lookup yields CDR1 SGHRS and CDR2 YFSETQ. Trimming removed 5 bases from V and 3 bases from J, with 14 bases in between. This CDR3 comprises 14 residues. The CDR3 sequence: CASSPRGGDYGYTF. The CDR3 coding sequence is TGCGCCAGCAGTCCAAGGGGGGGAGACTATGGCTACACCTTC.

V gene TRBV9 combines with J gene TRBJ1-1; no firm D call. This CDR3 is 14 amino acids long. Germline V gene data show CDR1 as SGDLS and CDR2 as YYNGEE. The V gene lost 4 bases and the J gene lost 6 bases, with 16 bases spanning the gap. The CDR3 sequence is CASSSPGRFSEAFF. The CDR3 coding sequence is TGTGCCAGCAGCTCCCCCGGACGGTTCTCTGAAGCTTTCTTT.

The rearrangement uses TRBV20-1 and TRBJ2-3; D remains ambiguous. V was trimmed by 5 bases and J by 6 bases, leaving 9 bases between them. This CDR3 has 11 residues. The germline V gene has CDR1 DFQATT and CDR2 SNEGSKA (reference sequence). CDR3 sequence reads: CSAPRADTQYF. CDR3 coding DNA: TGCAGTGCTCCGAGAGCGGATACGCAGTATTTT.

This clone was seen more than once but under ten times. The DNA of the CDR3 is TGTGCCAGCAGTTACTCCGGGACACCGTACAATGAGCAGTTCTTC. It encodes CASSYSGTPYNEQFF. The chain is built from TRBV6-5 and TRBJ2-1; D is possibly TRBD1 (6 bases). The CDR3 length is 15 residues. V was trimmed by 0 bases and J by 4 bases, leaving 10 bases between them. Germline lookup yields CDR1 MNHEY and CDR2 SVGAGI.

The chain recombines TRBV6-4 with TRBJ2-3; TRBD2 aligns across 8 bases. This CDR3 has 13 amino acids. Germline trimming cut 5 bases from V and 5 bases from J; bases unmatched to any gene: 3. Per the germline V gene, CDR1 is MRHNA and CDR2 is SNTAGT. Here the CDR3 reads CASSRTSGDTQYF. In nucleotides, the CDR3 is TGTGCCAGCAGTCGCACTAGCGGAGATACGCAGTATTTT.

This clone was counted a few times. V gene TRBV7-3 combines with J gene TRBJ2-7; a weak D match, TRBD2 (5 bases). Germline assignment: CDR1 SGHTA and CDR2 FQGTGA. This CDR3 contains 13 residues. V was trimmed by 5 bases and J by 2 bases, leaving 10 bases between them. The CDR3: CASSDGLAYEQYF. CDR3 coding DNA: TGTGCCAGCAGCGACGGACTGGCCTACGAGCAGTACTTC.

This clone has just one count. Other DNA sequences in this sample translate to the same CDR3. The chain employs TRBV18 and TRBJ2-3, with a tentative D call TRBD1 (6 bases). The germline V gene has CDR1 KGHSH and CDR2 LQKENI. V lost 0 bases and J 0 bases, leaving 7 bases between the germline ends. This CDR3 comprises 15 residues. CDR3: CASSPPGQSTDTQYF. CDR3 coding DNA: TGTGCCAGCTCACCACCGGGACAAAGCACAGATACGCAGTATTTT. Based on the CDR3 plus reference TRBV18 and TRBJ2-3, the full variable domain is NAGVMQNPRHLVRRRGQEARLRCSPMKGHSHVYWYRQLPEEGLKFMVYLQKENIIDESGMPKERFSAEFPKEGPSILRIQQVVRGDSAAYFCASSPPGQSTDTQYFGPGTRLTVL.

The CDR3 is CASSPIAITDTQYF. As DNA, the CDR3 is TGTGCCAGCAGCCCCATAGCTATCACAGATACGCAGTATTTT. The chain has TRBV7-9 and TRBJ2-3; D call uncertain. Germline assignment: CDR1 SEHNR and CDR2 FQNEAQ (reference sequence). The CDR3 is 14 residues long. V dropped 5 bases and J dropped 2 bases, with 11 bases sitting between them. Based on the CDR3 plus reference TRBV7-9 and TRBJ2-3, the full variable domain is DTGVSQNPRHKITKRGQNVTFRCDPISEHNRLYWYRQTLGQGPEFLTYFQNEAQLEKSRLLSDRFSAERPKGSFSTLEIQRTEQGDSAMYLCASSPIAITDTQYFGPGTRLTVL.

A few counts support this clone. The DNA of the CDR3 is TGTGCCAGCAGTAGGATGGAAGGCCAAGGCTACACCTTC. Translating gives CASSRMEGQGYTF. This chain uses TRBV28 with TRBJ1-2, with D hard to call. The germline V gene has CDR1 MDHEN and CDR2 SYDVKM. This CDR3 has 13 amino acids. V was pared by 5 bases and J by 8 bases, with 15 bases between.

The CDR3 here is CASSILETGPQHF. Here the CDR3 DNA reads TGTGCCAGTAGTATCCTTGAGACGGGGCCCCAGCATTTT. The V and J genes are TRBV19 and TRBJ1-5; D call uncertain. The germline V gene has CDR1 LNHDA and CDR2 SQIVND (reference sequence). The CDR3 loop spans 13 amino acids. V dropped 3 bases and J dropped 9 bases, with 12 bases sitting between them. Using reference TRBV19 and TRBJ1-5 for the parts outside the CDR3, the full variable domain is DGGITQSPKYLFRKEGQNVTLSCEQNLNHDAMYWYRQDPGQGLRLIYYSQIVNDFQKGDIAEGYSVSREKKESFPLTVTSAQKNPTAFYLCASSILETGPQHFGDGTRLSIL.

This chain links TRBV9 with TRBJ2-1, with 9 bases fitting TRBD1. Germline V gene lookup returns CDR1 SGDLS and CDR2 YYNGEE. The junction had 10 bases not matched to a gene; V was cut back by 3 bases and J by 6 bases. The CDR3 is made up of 16 amino acids. This chain's CDR3 is CASSALNRGLVNEQFF. The CDR3 bases are TGTGCCAGCAGCGCGCTGAACAGGGGGCTGGTCAATGAGCAGTTCTTC. Complete variable domain (other parts from reference TRBV9 and TRBJ2-1): DSGVTQTPKHLITATGQRVTLRCSPRSGDLSVYWYQQSLDQGLQFLIQYYNGEERAKGNILERFSAQQFPDLHSELNLSSLELGDSALYFCASSALNRGLVNEQFFGPGTRLTVL.

As concerns this clone: At the DNA level, this CDR3 is encoded by other sequences in the same sample as well. This chain uses TRBV7-3 with TRBJ2-3, with 8 bases lining up with TRBD1. J lost 3 bases, V lost 5 bases, and 7 bases had no gene match. This CDR3 region has 15 residues. Germline V gene lookup returns CDR1 SGHTA and CDR2 FQGTGA. CDR3 coding DNA: TGTGCCAGCAGCCCCGGACAGGGTAATACAGATACGCAGTATTTT. Amino acids: CASSPGQGNTDTQYF.

This clone was recorded only once. The rearrangement links TRBV6-1 to TRBJ2-1; a weak D match, TRBD1 (6 bases). CDR1 is MNHNS, CDR2 SASEGT, per germline. The CDR3 is 13 amino acids. Trimming took off 4 bases at V and 9 bases at J, with 13 bases between the two ends. In DNA, the CDR3 is TGTGCCAGCAGTGGTCAGGGGTCTGGTGAGCAGTTCTTC. Its translation: CASSGQGSGEQFF.

Worth noting for this clone: The sample contains more than one DNA sequence encoding this CDR3. This sequence joins TRBV28 and TRBJ1-1; D is possibly TRBD1 (5 bases). This CDR3 is 11 amino acids long. Trimming removed 2 bases from V and 8 bases from J, with 6 bases in between. From germline, CDR1 is MDHEN and CDR2 SYDVKM. CDR3 coding DNA: TGTGCCAGCAGTTTAAACAGGGAAGCTTTCTTT. It specifies CASSLNREAFF. The full variable domain, its missing parts supplied by reference TRBV28 and TRBJ1-1, is DVKVTQSSRYLVKRTGEKVFLECVQDMDHENMFWYRQDPGLGLRLIYFSYDVKMKEKGDIPEGYSVSREKKERFSLILESASTNQTSMYLCASSLNREAFFGQGTRLTVV.

This sequence joins TRBV9 and TRBJ2-5, with D tentatively TRBD1 (6 bases). The CDR3 covers 16 residues. Trimming stripped 3 bases from V and 5 bases from J, with 20 bases between. The germline gives CDR1 SGDLS, CDR2 YYNGEE. The CDR3 region has the DNA TGTGCCAGCAGCGCCCTAGGGCAGGGGACGTTGGAGACCCAGTACTTC. Its protein product is CASSALGQGTLETQYF. Full variable domain (outside the CDR3, taken from reference TRBV9 and TRBJ2-5): DSGVTQTPKHLITATGQRVTLRCSPRSGDLSVYWYQQSLDQGLQFLIQYYNGEERAKGNILERFSAQQFPDLHSELNLSSLELGDSALYFCASSALGQGTLETQYFGPGTRLLVL.

The genes are TRBV29-1 and TRBJ1-1, with D unresolved. Germline CDR1 and CDR2: SQVTM and ANQGSEA. V was clipped by 2 bases and J by 2 bases, with 12 bases between them. CDR3 length equals 14 residues. CDR3 sequence (DNA): TGCAGCGTTGAAAGGTCAGGAGTAAACACTGAAGCTTTCTTT. Translated: CSVERSGVNTEAFF.

A single count supports this clone. The chain has TRBV27 and TRBJ2-7; D is unclear. The V gene lost 0 bases and the J gene lost 4 bases, with 7 bases spanning the gap. In germline, CDR1 is MNHEY, CDR2 SMNVEV (reference sequence). The CDR3 spans 13 residues. As DNA, the CDR3 is TGTGCCAGCAGTTTATCGCTAGGTTACGAGCAGTACTTC. Translated: CASSLSLGYEQYF.

V gene TRBV7-9 combines with J gene TRBJ2-2; the match to TRBD1 covers 9 bases. The CDR3 spans 14 residues. Germline assignment: CDR1 SEHNR and CDR2 FQNEAQ (reference sequence). The junction had 5 bases not matched to a gene; V was cut back by 7 bases and J by 5 bases. DNA for the CDR3: TGTGCCAGCACCCGACAGGGGGTTACCGGGGAGCTGTTTTTT. Translated, it gives CASTRQGVTGELFF.

This clone appeared once. The chain couples TRBV19 to TRBJ1-2; TRBD1 agrees at 7 bases. Germline CDR1 is LNHDA and CDR2 is SQIVND (reference sequence). This CDR3 spans 15 amino acids. V trimming: 5 bases; J trimming: 7 bases; junction bases outside the gene matches: 13. CDR3 DNA sequence: TGTGCCAGTAGTGCGGACAGGTTGGGCGCGGGTGGCTACACCTTC. Protein sequence: CASSADRLGAGGYTF.

The CDR3 region is CASSLAYSGDYGYTF. CDR3 nucleotide sequence: TGTGCCAGCAGCTTGGCCTACTCAGGAGACTATGGCTACACCTTC. V and J are TRBV5-4 and TRBJ1-2, with no clear D. The germline CDR1 and CDR2 sequences are SGHNT and YYREEE (reference sequence). V gave up 0 bases and J gave up 3 bases, with 12 bases separating them. This CDR3 region has 15 residues.

The chain carries TRBV7-2 and TRBJ2-7; D is undetermined. The CDR3 runs 18 residues. Germline CDR1 SGHTA, CDR2 FQGNSA. Trimming cost V 5 bases and J 0 bases, with 23 bases left between them. DNA of the CDR3: TGTGCCAGCAGCCAAGGGCTAGGCGACCGTGAGAGCTCCTACGAGCAGTACTTC. It is translated as CASSQGLGDRESSYEQYF.

The CDR3 loop reads CASSLGGQGAYEQYF. DNA of the CDR3: TGTGCCAGCAGCCTCGGTGGACAGGGCGCCTACGAGCAGTACTTC. The gene calls are TRBV9 and TRBJ2-7, with 8 bases that match TRBD1. The junction had 8 bases not matched to a gene; V was cut back by 4 bases and J by 2 bases. Germline V gene data show CDR1 as SGDLS and CDR2 as YYNGEE. The CDR3 totals 15 residues.

V is TRBV30 and J is TRBJ2-5; D is ambiguous. Trimming left V 3 bases short and J 1 base short, with 6 bases between. The CDR3 is 12 amino acids. CDR1 is GTSNPN, CDR2 SVGIG, per germline (reference sequence). CDR3 region: CAWRAFQETQYF. CDR3 DNA sequence: TGTGCCTGGAGGGCCTTCCAAGAGACCCAGTACTTC.

This chain joins TRBV28 and TRBJ2-3, with a possible D match to TRBD2 (6 bases). V dropped 4 bases and J dropped 1 base, with 15 bases sitting between them. Looked up from germline, CDR1 is MDHEN and CDR2 is SYDVKM. The CDR3 totals 16 residues. CDR3 protein: CASSWGAGRGTDTQYF. In DNA form, the CDR3 reads TGTGCCAGCAGTTGGGGTGCGGGACGCGGCACAGATACGCAGTATTTT.

This clone was seen a single time. The chain joins TRBV28 to TRBJ1-5; D might be TRBD1 (6 bases). V dropped 7 bases and J dropped 2 bases, with 12 bases sitting between them. CDR1 is MDHEN and CDR2 is SYDVKM in the germline V gene. The CDR3 is 14 amino acids. CDR3 sequence: CASTTGQRNQPQHF. In DNA form, the CDR3 reads TGTGCCAGCACCACCGGACAGCGCAATCAGCCCCAGCATTTT.